The rows below give T cell receptor beta chains drawn from one sample of a study of blood T cell repertoires in COVID-19. This table comes from immunoSEQ multiplex PCR, and its TCRdb copy is limited to in-frame clones, with some not included. The table has fewer than 300,000 clones, about 80% seen once; the top ten hold approximately 9%. The sample taken for sequencing was peripheral blood. These receptor sequences come from a human donor in a cohort sampled during active COVID-19. Each CDR3 is given with its conserved first and last residue. D genes are given only for firm matches. Only some rows state a clone size, as once, few, many or a class for expanded clones.

v_gene,abundance,d_gene,j_gene,len,CDR3nt,CDR3aa
TRBV25-1,-,TRBD2,TRBJ2-7,16,TGTGCCAGCAGTGGGGAACTAGCGGGGGGGCTCTACGAGCAGTACTTC,CASSGELAGGLYEQYF
TRBV2,-,-,TRBJ2-7,14,TGTGCCAGCAACCATTGGACAGCCGCGGGCGAGCAGTACTTC,CASNHWTAAGEQYF
TRBV28,many,TRBD1,TRBJ1-4,17,TGTGCCAGCAGTCACTACCCCCAGACAGGGGCCACCGAAAAACTGTTTTTT,CASSHYPQTGATEKLFF
TRBV19,once,TRBD1,TRBJ1-5,14,TGTGCCAGTAGGATAGGGACAGGGTTCCAGCCCCAGCATTTT,CASRIGTGFQPQHF
TRBV4-2,-,-,TRBJ1-4,15,TGTGCCAGCAGCCCCGGCAGGGTAGTTAATGAAAAACTGTTTTTT,CASSPGRVVNEKLFF
TRBV6-1,-,-,TRBJ2-2,12,TGTGCCAGCAGTTATAACACCGGGGAGCTGTTTTTT,CASSYNTGELFF
TRBV29-1,-,-,TRBJ1-1,12,TGCAGCGTTGAAGACAGGGGCACTGAAGCTTTCTTT,CSVEDRGTEAFF
TRBV24-1,-,-,TRBJ2-2,15,TGTGCCACCAGTGATGGGCAGGGGGGAACCGGGGAGCTGTTTTTT,CATSDGQGGTGELFF
TRBV10-3,once,-,TRBJ1-2,16,TGTGCCATCCGAAGGCAAGGCCAGGGGAGTGACTATGGCTACACCTTC,CAIRRQGQGSDYGYTF
TRBV29-1,-,TRBD2,TRBJ2-5,15,TGCAGCGTTGATCGGCCTAGCGGGAGTGGAGAGACCCAGTACTTC,CSVDRPSGSGETQYF
TRBV15,-,-,TRBJ2-1,12,TGTGCCACCAGCACCGCCATAGCTGAGCAGTTCTTC,CATSTAIAEQFF
TRBV18,-,TRBD2,TRBJ2-7,17,TGTGCCAGCTCGCCCTATCGGGTAGCGGGAGAGTCCTACGAGCAGTACTTC,CASSPYRVAGESYEQYF
TRBV5-1,-,TRBD1,TRBJ2-3,17,TGCGCCAGCAGCTCGAAATGGGACAGGGGGGAAACAGATACGCAGTATTTT,CASSSKWDRGETDTQYF
TRBV15,-,TRBD1,TRBJ2-7,15,TGTGCCACCAGCAGCATTCAGGGGGCGAAGTACGAGCAGTACTTC,CATSSIQGAKYEQYF
TRBV6-5,-,-,TRBJ1-1,16,TGTGCCAGCAGTTACTCGGGAAACAGGGTGAACACTGAAGCTTTCTTT,CASSYSGNRVNTEAFF
TRBV6-5,-,-,TRBJ1-6,15,TGTGCCAGCAGTCTCAGACAGTTTATCAATTCACCCCTCCACTTT,CASSLRQFINSPLHF
TRBV7-2,many,-,TRBJ1-1,14,TGTGCCAGCAGCCCCCAGGGCCACAACACTGAAGCTTTCTTT,CASSPQGHNTEAFF
TRBV28,few,TRBD1,TRBJ1-1,11,TGTGCCAGCACCGACAGGGTTCAAGCTTTCTTT,CASTDRVQAFF
TRBV5-3,-,-,TRBJ2-1,17,TGTGCCAGAAGCTTGGTGGGCGGGGGCTTGACCTACAATGAGCAGTTCTTC,CARSLVGGGLTYNEQFF
TRBV3-1/TRBV3-2,-,-,TRBJ1-2,14,TGTGCCAGCAGCCAAGTCAACGGCAGGGTTGGCTACACCTTC,CASSQVNGRVGYTF
TRBV19,-,TRBD1,TRBJ1-2,17,TGTGCCAGTAGTACCAGGACAGGACGGACCCTTAACTATGGCTACACCTTC,CASSTRTGRTLNYGYTF
TRBV7-2,-,TRBD2,TRBJ2-7,19,TGTGCCAGCAGCTTTTCCCCGGGACTAGCGGGGGGGCCTCTTCACGAGCAGTACTTC,CASSFSPGLAGGPLHEQYF
TRBV5-8,once,TRBD1,TRBJ2-6,17,TGTGCCAGCAGCTTGACAGGGGGCGCGTTTGGGGCCAACGTCCTGACTTTC,CASSLTGGAFGANVLTF
TRBV7-2,-,TRBD2,TRBJ2-1,16,TGTGCCAGCAGGGATACGGGGCGGGGGGGCCGCAATGAGCAGTTCTTC,CASRDTGRGGRNEQFF
TRBV7-7,-,TRBD2,TRBJ2-5,15,TGTGCTAGCAGCTTAGCGGGGAGCCCACAAGAGACCCAGTACTTC,CASSLAGSPQETQYF
TRBV19,-,TRBD1,TRBJ1-6,13,TGTGCCAGTGGACAGGGGAAGAGTTCACCCCTCCACTTT,CASGQGKSSPLHF
TRBV11-2,-,TRBD1,TRBJ2-7,15,TGTGCCAGCAGCTGGGGACGGGACAGACGTTACGAGCAGTACTTC,CASSWGRDRRYEQYF
TRBV19,few,TRBD1,TRBJ1-2,14,TGTGCCAGTAGTATTACCGGACAGGGCTATGGCTACACCTTC,CASSITGQGYGYTF
TRBV19,few,TRBD2,TRBJ2-7,15,TGTGCCAGTCAACCCGGGCGCGGGAGGGCCGGGGAGCAGTACTTC,CASQPGRGRAGEQYF
TRBV11-2,-,TRBD1,TRBJ2-7,18,TGTGCCAGCAGCTTAGTGATTACCTCTCAGGGGGCCTCCTACGAGCAGTACTTC,CASSLVITSQGASYEQYF
TRBV10-1,-,TRBD1,TRBJ2-3,15,TGCGCCAGCAGTACCGGGACAGGAAACACAGATACGCAGTATTTT,CASSTGTGNTDTQYF
TRBV12-3/TRBV12-4,-,-,TRBJ1-1,11,TGTGCCAGCAGCTACAGGACTGAAGCTTTCTTT,CASSYRTEAFF
TRBV19,-,TRBD2,TRBJ2-1,15,TGTGCCAGTTCCTCCCCGGGACTAGTCTACAATGAGCAGTTCTTC,CASSSPGLVYNEQFF
TRBV21-1,-,-,TRBJ1-5,17,TGTGCCAGCAGCAAAGTTCATGACAGGGGGCCGTACCAGCCCCAGCATTTT,CASSKVHDRGPYQPQHF
TRBV5-4,-,-,TRBJ2-3,19,TGTGCCAGCAGCTTCCCCGGGGGGACAAACTCTTTTAGCACAGATACGCAGTATTTT,CASSFPGGTNSFSTDTQYF
TRBV5-8,-,-,TRBJ2-5,15,TGTGCCAGCAGCTGGCAGGGGCGGATACAAGAGACCCAGTACTTC,CASSWQGRIQETQYF
TRBV27,-,-,TRBJ1-6,17,TGTGCCAGCAGTTTATACTGGAGCCGAGGGTATAATTCACCCCTCCACTTT,CASSLYWSRGYNSPLHF
TRBV2,-,TRBD1,TRBJ2-7,13,TGTGCCAGCACCAAGACAGGGACCCTCGAGCAGTACTTC,CASTKTGTLEQYF
TRBV6-2/TRBV6-3,-,-,TRBJ2-7,14,TGTGCCAGCAGCGACACCGTCGGAGGGAGGGAGCAGTACTTC,CASSDTVGGREQYF
TRBV4-3,-,TRBD2,TRBJ2-5,15,TGCGCCAGCAGCCAACTAGCGGGGGTTCAAGAGACCCAGTACTTC,CASSQLAGVQETQYF
TRBV7-2,-,TRBD1,TRBJ1-6,16,TGTGCCAGCAGCTATGGGACAGTCCCCTATAATTCACCCCTCCACTTT,CASSYGTVPYNSPLHF
TRBV6-5,-,TRBD1,TRBJ1-2,15,TGTGCCAGCAGTTACGGGCAGGGGGTAGTTTATGGCTACACCTTC,CASSYGQGVVYGYTF
TRBV19,-,TRBD1,TRBJ1-5,15,TGTGCCAGTAGTACGGACAGGGCCGGCAATCAGCCCCAGCATTTT,CASSTDRAGNQPQHF
TRBV19,-,-,TRBJ1-1,14,TGTGCCAGTAGAGGAAGGGGCGCGAGCACTGAAGCTTTCTTT,CASRGRGASTEAFF
TRBV7-9,-,TRBD2,TRBJ2-7,14,TGTGCCAGCAGCTTCTCTGCGGGGGGCTACGAGCAGTACTTC,CASSFSAGGYEQYF
TRBV12-3/TRBV12-4,few,-,TRBJ1-1,11,TGTGCCAGCAGCCCAACCGGTGAAGCTTTCTTT,CASSPTGEAFF
TRBV12-3/TRBV12-4,-,TRBD1,TRBJ2-3,13,TGTGCCAGCAGTACCCGACAGGGGGCTACGCAGTATTTT,CASSTRQGATQYF
TRBV27,-,TRBD1,TRBJ1-2,15,TGTGCCAGCAGTTTATACCCAGGACAGGCCTATGGCTACACCTTC,CASSLYPGQAYGYTF
TRBV18,-,TRBD1,TRBJ1-5,15,TGTGCCAGCTCACCTGTTGGACAGGGGAATCAGCCCCAGCATTTT,CASSPVGQGNQPQHF
TRBV5-6,-,-,TRBJ2-1,15,TGTGCCAGCCAGTACAGGACCGTGGGGTACAATGAGCAGTTCTTC,CASQYRTVGYNEQFF
TRBV5-6,-,-,TRBJ2-7,13,TGTGCCAGCAGCTTGGAGGGGCCCTATGGGCAGTACTTC,CASSLEGPYGQYF
TRBV19,-,-,TRBJ1-2,14,TGTGCCAGTAGTACCTATGGACTCAACTATGGCTACACCTTC,CASSTYGLNYGYTF
TRBV2,-,TRBD2,TRBJ2-2,14,TGTGCCAGCACCGGACTAGCGGGAGCTGGGGAGCTGTTTTTT,CASTGLAGAGELFF
TRBV7-2,-,-,TRBJ1-2,16,TGTGCCAGCAGCTCGGCCCCCCGGGACAAAAACTATGGCTACACCTTC,CASSSAPRDKNYGYTF